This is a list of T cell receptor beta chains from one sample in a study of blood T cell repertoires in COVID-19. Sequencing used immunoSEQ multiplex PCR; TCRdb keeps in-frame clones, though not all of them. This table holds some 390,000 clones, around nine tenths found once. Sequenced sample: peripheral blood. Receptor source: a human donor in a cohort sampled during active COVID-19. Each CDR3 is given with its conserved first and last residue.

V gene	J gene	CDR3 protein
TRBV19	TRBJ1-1	CASTDRGAFDTEAFF
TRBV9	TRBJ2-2	CASSKGLSGELFF
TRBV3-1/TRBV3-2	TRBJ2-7	CASSQDTSHTSYEQYF
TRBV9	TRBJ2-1	CASSPQVGHEQFF
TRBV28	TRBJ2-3	CASSFRSSTDTQYF
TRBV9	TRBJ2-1	CASSVAGLAINEQFF
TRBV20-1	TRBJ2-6	CSASEALSGANVLTF
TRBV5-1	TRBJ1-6	CASSFVAADSPLHF
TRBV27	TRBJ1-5	CASSLGTGGNQPQHF
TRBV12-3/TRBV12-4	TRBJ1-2	CASSTGQGEGYTF
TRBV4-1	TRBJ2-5	CASSPDRGLAQETQYF
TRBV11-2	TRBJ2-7	CASSPWTGMEEQYF
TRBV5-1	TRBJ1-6	CASSEESSYNSPLHF
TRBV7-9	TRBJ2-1	CFSGGTYNEQFF
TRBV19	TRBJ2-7	CASSVRGDEQYF
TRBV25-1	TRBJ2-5	CASSDRDRGIETQYF
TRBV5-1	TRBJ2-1	CASSLVAGDNNEQFF
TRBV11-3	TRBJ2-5	CASSPSGGASKTQYF
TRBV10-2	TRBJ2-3	CASRVSGSITDTQYF
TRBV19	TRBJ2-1	CASSIGGDEGNEQFF
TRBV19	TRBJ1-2	CASSIRGGSLPRRSIWGYTF
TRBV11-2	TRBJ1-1	CASSLIEMNTEAFF
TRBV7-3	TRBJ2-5	CASSLGRRETQYF
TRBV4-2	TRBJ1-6	CASSNIGTADYNSPLHF
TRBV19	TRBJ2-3	CASSRGGTDTQYF
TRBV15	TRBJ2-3	CATRRAGGQVTDTQYF
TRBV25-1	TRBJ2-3	CASSGLSTSTDTQYF
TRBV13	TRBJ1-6	CASSLGGEGIYNSPLHF
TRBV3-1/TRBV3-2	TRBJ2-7	CASSQRGHLYEQYF
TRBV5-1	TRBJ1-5	CASSLQGNQPQHF
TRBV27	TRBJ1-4	CASSPRDRAYATNEKLFF
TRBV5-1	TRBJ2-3	CASIFGVAGGSDTQYF
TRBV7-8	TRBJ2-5	CASSTATGTGLAPQETQYF
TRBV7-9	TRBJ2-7	CASSSIGPSGRYEQYF
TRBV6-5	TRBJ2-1	CASSYSRSHPYNEQFF
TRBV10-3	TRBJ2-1	CAISESESGRAYNEQFF
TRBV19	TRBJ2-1	CASSIGQYNEQFF
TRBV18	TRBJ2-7	CASSQLDGYEQYF
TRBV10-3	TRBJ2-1	CAISEKLPSYNEQFF
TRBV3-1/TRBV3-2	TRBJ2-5	CASSHQGTQYF
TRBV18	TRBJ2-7	CASSPDSPHSFTYEQYF
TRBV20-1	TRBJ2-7	CSATGDYEQYF
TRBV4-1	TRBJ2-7	CASSPQVGGYEQYF
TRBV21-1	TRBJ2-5	CASSKDRETQYF
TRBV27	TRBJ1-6	CASSPSRGGNTPYNSPLHF
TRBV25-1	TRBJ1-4	CASSDGGVANEKLFF
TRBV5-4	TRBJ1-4	CASSLPGGSGEKLFF
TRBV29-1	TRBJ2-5	CSVLHTGLQETQYF
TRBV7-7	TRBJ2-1	CASSLSTGSNEQFF